The clone carrying this T cell receptor beta chain occurred a few times. Its antigen is not identified. TCRdb itself ran the RT-PCR reads through MiXCR, one entry per CDR3 protein. The sample yields about 800,000 distinct CDR3 sequences, 21% seen once. The source of the sample is a study of response to subunit inactivated influenza vaccine. General observations from the study: It was the authors' suggestion that each seasonal influenza vaccination recruits few new T cells.

Germline-derived CDR1 and CDR2 are SGDLS and YYNGEE. The CDR3 runs to 16 residues. The germline V and J ends were trimmed by 2 bases and 4 bases, with 18 bases remaining between them. The starting material was PBMCs from blood, obtained more than 4 days after vaccination. J is TRBJ1-2 and V is TRBV9; TRBD1 is a possible D gene (6 bases). This TCR was sampled from a middle-aged man who received an inactivated influenza vaccine. Here the CDR3 DNA reads TGTGCCAGCAGCGTTCTAAGCCGGGACAAACTCTATGGCTACACCTTC. Protein sequence: CASSVLSRDKLYGYTF.